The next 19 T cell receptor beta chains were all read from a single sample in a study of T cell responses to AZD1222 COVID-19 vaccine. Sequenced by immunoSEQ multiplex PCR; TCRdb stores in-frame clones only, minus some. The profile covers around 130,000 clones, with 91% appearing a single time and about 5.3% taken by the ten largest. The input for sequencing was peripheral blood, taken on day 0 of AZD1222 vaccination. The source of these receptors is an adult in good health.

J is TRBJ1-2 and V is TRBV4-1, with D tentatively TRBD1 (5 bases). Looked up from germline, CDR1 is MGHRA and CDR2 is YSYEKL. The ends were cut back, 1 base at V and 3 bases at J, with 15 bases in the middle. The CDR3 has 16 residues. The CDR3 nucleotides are TGCGCCAGCAGCCAAGGGAGGGACTTCGCGGACTATGGCTACACCTTC. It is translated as CASSQGRDFADYGYTF.

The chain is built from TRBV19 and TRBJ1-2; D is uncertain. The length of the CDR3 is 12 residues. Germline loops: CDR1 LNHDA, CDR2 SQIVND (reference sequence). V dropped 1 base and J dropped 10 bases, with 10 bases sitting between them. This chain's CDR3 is CASSIVGGSYTF. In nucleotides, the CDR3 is TGTGCCAGTAGTATAGTTGGCGGATCCTACACCTTC.

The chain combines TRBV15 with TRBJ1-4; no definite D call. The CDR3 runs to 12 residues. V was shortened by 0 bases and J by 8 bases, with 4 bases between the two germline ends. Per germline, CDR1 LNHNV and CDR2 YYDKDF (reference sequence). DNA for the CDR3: TGTGCCACCAGCAGAGATCGAGAAAAACTGTTTTTT. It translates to CATSRDREKLFF.

The chain's CDR3 is CASSFGQRYHFNQPQHF. CDR3 sequence (DNA): TGTGCCAGCAGTTTCGGACAGCGGTACCACTTCAATCAGCCCCAGCATTTT. This chain connects TRBV28 to TRBJ1-5; D may be TRBD1 (6 bases). This CDR3 has 17 amino acids. From germline, CDR1 is MDHEN and CDR2 SYDVKM. V was clipped by 3 bases and J by 3 bases, with 18 bases between them.

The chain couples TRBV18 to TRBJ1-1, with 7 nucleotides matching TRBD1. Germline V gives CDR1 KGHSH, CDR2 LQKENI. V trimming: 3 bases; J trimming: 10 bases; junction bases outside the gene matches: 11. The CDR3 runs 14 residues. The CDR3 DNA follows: TGTGCCAGCTCACCGTACCAACAGGGGCAAAGAGCTTTCTTT. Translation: CASSPYQQGQRAFF.

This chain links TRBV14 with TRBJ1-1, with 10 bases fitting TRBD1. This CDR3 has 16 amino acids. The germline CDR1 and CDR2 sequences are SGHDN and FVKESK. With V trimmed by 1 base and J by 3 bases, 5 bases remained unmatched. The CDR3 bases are TGTGCCAGCAGCCAAGGACAGGGGGCAGGTTACACTGAAGCTTTCTTT. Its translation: CASSQGQGAGYTEAFF.

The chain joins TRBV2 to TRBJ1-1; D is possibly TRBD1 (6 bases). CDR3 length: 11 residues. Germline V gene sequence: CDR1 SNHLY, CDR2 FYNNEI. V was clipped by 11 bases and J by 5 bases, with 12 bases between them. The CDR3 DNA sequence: TGTGCCTCAGATAGGGGGACTGAAGCTTTCTTT. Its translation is CASDRGTEAFF.

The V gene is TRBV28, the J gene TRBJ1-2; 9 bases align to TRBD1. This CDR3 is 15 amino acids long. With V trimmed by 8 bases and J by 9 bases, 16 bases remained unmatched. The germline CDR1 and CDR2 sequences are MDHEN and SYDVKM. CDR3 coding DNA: TGTGCCAGCTCCCCTCCGGGACAGGGCCGTGGTAGCTACACCTTC. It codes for CASSPPGQGRGSYTF.

The CDR3 is CASSVSGVSETQYF. CDR3 coding DNA: TGTGCCAGTAGTGTCTCGGGAGTTTCGGAGACCCAGTACTTC. This rearrangement joins TRBV19 to TRBJ2-5, with a tentative D call TRBD2 (6 bases). Trimming took 5 bases from V and 5 from J, leaving 15 bases between them. Germline V lookup: CDR1 LNHDA, CDR2 SQIVND (reference sequence). The CDR3 length is 14 residues.

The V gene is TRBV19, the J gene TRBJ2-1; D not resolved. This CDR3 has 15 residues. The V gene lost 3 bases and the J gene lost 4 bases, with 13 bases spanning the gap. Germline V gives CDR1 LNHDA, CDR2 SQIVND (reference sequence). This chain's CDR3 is CASSIPSRPYNEQFF. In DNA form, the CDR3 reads TGTGCCAGTAGTATCCCCTCACGGCCTTACAATGAGCAGTTCTTC.

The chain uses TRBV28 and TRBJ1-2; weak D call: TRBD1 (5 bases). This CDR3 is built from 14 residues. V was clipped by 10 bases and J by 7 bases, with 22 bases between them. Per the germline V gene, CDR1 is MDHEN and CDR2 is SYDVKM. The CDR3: CATEQGPVISGYTF. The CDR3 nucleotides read TGTGCCACTGAGCAGGGACCCGTCATCTCTGGCTACACCTTC.

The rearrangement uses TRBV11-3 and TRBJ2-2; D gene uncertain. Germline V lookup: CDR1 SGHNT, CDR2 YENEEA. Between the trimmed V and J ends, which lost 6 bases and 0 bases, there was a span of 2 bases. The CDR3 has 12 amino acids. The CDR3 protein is CASSSNTGELFF. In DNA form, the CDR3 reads TGTGCCAGCAGTTCGAACACCGGGGAGCTGTTTTTT.

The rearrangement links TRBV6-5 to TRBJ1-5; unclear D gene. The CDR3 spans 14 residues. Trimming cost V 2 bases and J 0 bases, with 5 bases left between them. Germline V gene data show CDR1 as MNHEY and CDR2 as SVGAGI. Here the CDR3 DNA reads TGTGCCAGCAGTTACGACCATAGCAATCAGCCCCAGCATTTT. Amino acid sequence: CASSYDHSNQPQHF.

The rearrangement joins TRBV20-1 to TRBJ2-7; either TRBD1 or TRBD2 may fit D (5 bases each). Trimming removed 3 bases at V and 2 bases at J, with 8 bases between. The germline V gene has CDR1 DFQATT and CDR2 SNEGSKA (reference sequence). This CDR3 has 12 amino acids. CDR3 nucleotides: TGCAGTGCTAGTCGGGGCGCCTACGAGCAGTACTTC. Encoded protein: CSASRGAYEQYF.

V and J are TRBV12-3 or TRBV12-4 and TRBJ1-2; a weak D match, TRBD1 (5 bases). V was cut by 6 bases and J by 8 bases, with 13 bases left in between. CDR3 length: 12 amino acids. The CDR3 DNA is TGTGCCAGCAGGACTAGTGGGGGAGGCTACACCTTC. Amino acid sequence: CASRTSGGGYTF.

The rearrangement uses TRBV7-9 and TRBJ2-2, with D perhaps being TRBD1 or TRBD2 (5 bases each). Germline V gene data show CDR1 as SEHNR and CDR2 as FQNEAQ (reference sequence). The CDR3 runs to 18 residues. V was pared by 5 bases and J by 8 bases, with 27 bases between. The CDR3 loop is CASSPPWPGRGKEGELFF. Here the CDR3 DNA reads TGTGCCAGCAGCCCACCCTGGCCCGGACGGGGCAAAGAGGGGGAGCTGTTTTTT.

CDR3 residues: CASSLASRHQETQYF. CDR3 DNA: TGCGCCAGCAGCTTGGCCTCGAGACACCAAGAGACCCAGTACTTC. The chain carries TRBV5-1 and TRBJ2-5; the D is unclear. V was cut by 0 bases and J by 0 bases, with 9 bases left in between. Germline CDR1 is SGHRS and CDR2 is YFSETQ. The CDR3 spans 15 residues.

CDR3 in amino acids: CASSVGVLDNQPQHF. CDR3 nucleotides: TGTGCCAGCAGCGTGGGGGTTTTGGATAATCAGCCCCAGCATTTT. The gene calls are TRBV9 and TRBJ1-5; tentative D call: TRBD1 (5 bases). CDR1 is SGDLS and CDR2 is YYNGEE in the germline V gene. The CDR3 spans 15 residues. The germline V and J ends were trimmed by 2 bases and 4 bases, with 13 bases remaining between them.

CDR3 amino acids: CASSGDRNYGYTF. The CDR3 bases are TGTGCCAGCAGTGGGGACAGGAACTATGGCTACACCTTC. The chain carries TRBV2 and TRBJ1-2; 8 bases fit TRBD1. J gave up 2 bases and V 4 bases, and 0 bases lay outside the gene matches. The CDR3 loop spans 13 amino acids. The V gene's germline CDR1 is SNHLY and CDR2 FYNNEI.